This T cell receptor beta chain was documented in a study of graft-versus-host responses after intestinal transplantation. Produced via immunoSEQ multiplex PCR; TCRdb's table is partial and in-frame only. In the table there are approximately 8,200 clones, roughly four fifths of which are singletons. Researchers processed graft tissue to release intraepithelial and lamina propria lymphocytes. V dropped 4 bases and J dropped 3; count of bases not matched to a gene: 2. The CDR3 length is 14 residues. The V gene's germline CDR1 is SGHVS and CDR2 FQNEAQ. The sequenced sample was ileum tissue, obtained less than 230 days after intestinal transplant. The receptor was isolated from a human patient who received an intestinal transplant, so some T cells may come from the graft donor. The chain uses TRBV7-8 and TRBJ2-7, with TRBD1 matching over 11 bases. The CDR3 nucleotides read TGTGCCAGCAGCTCCGGGACAGGGGGCTACGAGCAGTACTTC. Translating it yields CASSSGTGGYEQYF. Full variable domain (outside the CDR3, taken from reference TRBV7-8 and TRBJ2-7): GAGVSQSPRYKVAKRGQDVALRCDPISGHVSLFWYQQALGQGPEFLTYFQNEAQLDKSGLPSDRFFAERPEGSVSTLKIQRTQQEDSAVYLCASSSGTGGYEQYFGPGTRLTVT.